One and the same sample provided the 5 T cell receptor beta chains below, sequenced in a study of blood T cell repertoires in COVID-19. Using immunoSEQ multiplex PCR, the repertoire was profiled, and TCRdb retains in-frame clones only, with some absent. This sample carries around 81,000 clones, approximately 86% of them seen once, and the ten largest clones take roughly 1.9%. Sequenced sample: peripheral blood. These receptors all come from an older woman with acute or convalescent COVID-19.

The chain joins TRBV28 to TRBJ2-3; 7 nucleotides agree with TRBD2. The germline CDR1 and CDR2 sequences are MDHEN and SYDVKM. There are 15 residues in the CDR3. V gave up 2 bases and J gave up 1 base; unmatched junction bases: 3. DNA of the CDR3: TGTGCCAGCAGTTTAGGGGGGGTTCGCACAGATACGCAGTATTTT. Translated: CASSLGGVRTDTQYF. The full variable domain, completed using reference TRBV28 and TRBJ2-3, is DVKVTQSSRYLVKRTGEKVFLECVQDMDHENMFWYRQDPGLGLRLIYFSYDVKMKEKGDIPEGYSVSREKKERFSLILESASTNQTSMYLCASSLGGVRTDTQYFGPGTRLTVL.

The rearrangement joins TRBV11-2 to TRBJ1-4; 8 nucleotides agree with TRBD1. This CDR3 is built from 14 residues. Germline trimming cut 3 bases from V and 7 bases from J; bases unmatched to any gene: 4. Germline CDR1 is SGHAT and CDR2 is FQNNGV. The CDR3 DNA reads TGTGCCAGCAGCTTGGGGACAGGTTCTGAAAAACTGTTTTTT. Translation: CASSLGTGSEKLFF.

This chain links TRBV5-1 with TRBJ1-4, with TRBD1 as a possible D gene (5 bases). Germline assignment: CDR1 SGHRS and CDR2 YFSETQ. Trimming took 0 bases from V and 0 from J, leaving 6 bases between them. CDR3 size: 15 residues. Here the CDR3 DNA reads TGCGCCAGCAGCTTGGGGACAACAACTAATGAAAAACTGTTTTTT. Protein: CASSLGTTTNEKLFF. Combining the CDR3 with reference TRBV5-1 and TRBJ1-4 gives the whole variable domain KAGVTQTPRYLIKTRGQQVTLSCSPISGHRSVSWYQQTPGQGLQFLFEYFSETQRNKGNFPGRFSGRQFSNSRSEMNVSTLELGDSALYLCASSLGTTTNEKLFFGSGTQLSVL.

The chain is built from TRBV18 and TRBJ2-5; 8 nucleotides match TRBD2. The CDR3 extends over 16 amino acids. Germline V gene lookup returns CDR1 KGHSH and CDR2 LQKENI. J gave up 1 base and V 1 base, and 5 bases lay outside the gene matches. The DNA of the CDR3 is TGTGCCAGCTCACCACGGAGCGGGGGCTCCCAAGAGACCCAGTACTTC. Amino acid sequence: CASSPRSGGSQETQYF.

Written as DNA, the CDR3 is TGTGCCAGCAGTTTTCCAGGGTACGAAGAAGCTTTCTTT. Translation gives CASSFPGYEEAFF. J is TRBJ1-1 and V is TRBV28; D may be TRBD1 (5 bases). Germline V gene data show CDR1 as MDHEN and CDR2 as SYDVKM. The V end lost 3 bases, the J end lost 8 bases, and 13 bases lay between the germline ends. The CDR3 runs 13 residues.